Listed below are T cell receptor beta chains from one sample, sequenced in a study of esophageal squamous cell carcinoma under preoperative chemotherapy. TCRdb re-called the PCR reads with MiXCR, one entry per CDR3 protein. The sample contains around 30,000 distinct CDR3 sequences, 40% to 60% of which appear only once. This sample was taken from a patient given preoperative chemotherapy. The source is a human donor with esophageal squamous cell carcinoma. The donor label of this sample is uncertain. Both conserved end residues are part of each CDR3.

cdr3_aa: CASFLAVAGGRDQKTQYF; v_call: TRBV7-2
cdr3_aa: CAGSLGGAGGRAQDIQYF; v_call: TRBV7-2
cdr3_aa: CASSPGTSGYEQYF; v_call: TRBV12-3/TRBV12-4
cdr3_aa: CASTMTYEQYF; v_call: TRBV6-1
cdr3_aa: CASAGHGGRGQETQYF; v_call: TRBV7-6
cdr3_aa: CASTQQGALGQPQHF; v_call: TRBV12-3/TRBV12-4
cdr3_aa: CASSLGSTGRYF; v_call: TRBV12-3/TRBV12-4
cdr3_aa: CASSPRSGTEETQYF; v_call: TRBV7-6
cdr3_aa: CASSNPGRWAGDTQYF; v_call: TRBV7-8
cdr3_aa: CASGSPNTDTQYF; v_call: TRBV12-5
cdr3_aa: CASAPGQGWTEAFF; v_call: TRBV18
cdr3_aa: CASSSATGVNTQYF; v_call: TRBV6-5
cdr3_aa: CASSLFGSEGEQFF; v_call: TRBV5-4
cdr3_aa: CASSVPGDFEPLHF; v_call: TRBV6-2/TRBV6-3
cdr3_aa: CASSPDRSQGEQFF; v_call: TRBV7-6
cdr3_aa: CASSLGGFTGELFF; v_call: TRBV7-2
cdr3_aa: CASSLSLPGANVLTF; v_call: TRBV7-8
cdr3_aa: CASKRTGELFF; v_call: TRBV12-3/TRBV12-4
cdr3_aa: CASRGGPSYEQYF; v_call: TRBV6-1
cdr3_aa: CASSLGQGDTGELFF; v_call: TRBV7-2
cdr3_aa: CASSRGESYEQFF; v_call: TRBV7-8
cdr3_aa: CASRDLGGGPKNTQYF; v_call: TRBV7-8
cdr3_aa: CASSTSPSGNTIYF; v_call: TRBV7-2
cdr3_aa: CASSFLDTQYF; v_call: TRBV11-2
cdr3_aa: CASSLSGMNTEAFF; v_call: TRBV27
cdr3_aa: CASSNPGLGARNTQYF; v_call: TRBV7-8
cdr3_aa: CSARDYTPGGETQYF; v_call: TRBV20-1
cdr3_aa: CGSRLQRSKDTQYF; v_call: TRBV7-2
cdr3_aa: CASSLLGAYEQFF; v_call: TRBV12-3/TRBV12-4
cdr3_aa: CASSLNPEGVGTGAQFF; v_call: TRBV7-3
cdr3_aa: CASSLNPRDGYTF; v_call: TRBV7-2
cdr3_aa: CASSRKPGLGAKDTQYF; v_call: TRBV7-3
cdr3_aa: CASSWTSGRTNTGELFF; v_call: TRBV6-5
cdr3_aa: CGGSEGVGKNTQYF; v_call: TRBV4-3
cdr3_aa: CASSPGPGSAGYTF; v_call: TRBV7-3
cdr3_aa: CATSIRGADTQYF; v_call: TRBV15
cdr3_aa: CASSLEGTPNEQFF; v_call: TRBV7-2
cdr3_aa: CASSFSGGFEETQYF; v_call: TRBV7-6
cdr3_aa: CASGADRGEEQFF; v_call: TRBV6-1
cdr3_aa: CAGGFGGGGTDTQYF; v_call: TRBV7-8
cdr3_aa: CASSFSRLGAKDMQYF; v_call: TRBV7-6
cdr3_aa: CASSSAGGLDEQYF; v_call: TRBV5-4
cdr3_aa: CASSRRHPGSEDTQYF; v_call: TRBV7-2
cdr3_aa: CAPPLEGAGETQYF; v_call: TRBV19
cdr3_aa: CASSRLRAASTGTLFF; v_call: TRBV7-8
cdr3_aa: CASSLSLTGGLNTEAFF; v_call: TRBV5-4
cdr3_aa: CASSERTSGYNEQFF; v_call: TRBV6-4
cdr3_aa: CASIDRPTDTQYF; v_call: TRBV6-2/TRBV6-3
cdr3_aa: CASSITGVGAKNTQYF; v_call: TRBV12-3/TRBV12-4
cdr3_aa: CASSFGGGGQTQYF; v_call: TRBV12-3/TRBV12-4
cdr3_aa: CASSFLAGTSYEQYF; v_call: TRBV6-5